This T cell receptor (beta chain) was profiled in a study of cytomegalovirus exposure and HLA in healthy donors. J gave up 7 bases and V 6 bases, and 17 bases lay outside the gene matches. The germline CDR1 and CDR2 sequences are MNHEY and SMNVEV (reference sequence). CDR3 length equals 17 residues. PCR amplification relied on 60 Vbeta primers (plus 13 Jbeta primers). The assay was immunoSEQ multiplex PCR, and TCRdb's table has in-frame clones only and misses some. The data show about 86,000 clones, more than 75% seen once. The chain carries TRBV27 and TRBJ2-1, with TRBD2 identical over 8 bases. This clonotype originated in a woman aged 40 to 50 in good health and CMV-seropositive. Material: PBMCs. DNA of the CDR3: TGTGCCAGCAGCCGAGGCAGCGGGAGCCCTCCGGGTAATGAGCAGTTCTTC. Amino acids: CASSRGSGSPPGNEQFF.